This entry lists 15 T cell receptor beta chains sequenced from one sample in a study of shared clonotypes between healthy human individuals. CD8 cells regarded as naive lacked CD45RO, were positively chosen for CCR7, and omitted terminally differentiated effector memory CD45RA+ cells. Sequencing used immunoSEQ multiplex PCR; TCRdb keeps in-frame clones, though not all of them. Of more than 2 million clones listed, approximately 92% are singletons. Material: naive CD8+ T cells from PBMCs. The receptors here all came from a man aged 18 to 30 in good health. Some clones in this sample may be carry-over from other donors' samples.

This clone was counted once. The gene calls are TRBV27 and TRBJ1-5; possible D gene TRBD1, 5 bases. This CDR3 is 15 amino acids long. The germline V and J ends were trimmed by 7 bases and 4 bases, with 17 bases remaining between them. Germline values: CDR1 MNHEY, CDR2 SMNVEV (reference sequence). The CDR3 loop reads CASTPWGDPNQPQHF. The CDR3, as DNA: TGTGCCAGCACCCCGTGGGGGGACCCTAATCAGCCCCAGCATTTT.

The V gene is TRBV6-5, the J gene TRBJ1-1, with D perhaps matching TRBD1 (6 bases). V was trimmed by 0 bases and J by 3 bases, leaving 11 bases between them. CDR1 is MNHEY, CDR2 SVGAGI, per germline. The length of the CDR3 is 15 residues. The CDR3 nucleotides are TGTGCCAGCAGTTACTCGACAGGAACGGACACTGAAGCTTTCTTT. This sequence encodes CASSYSTGTDTEAFF.

The genes are TRBV7-3 and TRBJ2-1; TRBD1 is a possible D gene (5 bases). Between the trimmed V and J ends, which lost 6 bases and 6 bases, there was a span of 12 bases. The germline gives CDR1 SGHTA, CDR2 FQGTGA. The CDR3 totals 13 residues. CDR3 protein: CASSLDIGNEQFF. CDR3 DNA: TGTGCCAGCAGTCTGGACATAGGCAATGAGCAGTTCTTC.

V is TRBV28 and J is TRBJ1-1; D unclear. V was trimmed by 8 bases and J by 0 bases, leaving 13 bases between them. Germline assignment: CDR1 MDHEN and CDR2 SYDVKM. The length of the CDR3 is 14 residues. In DNA form, the CDR3 reads TGTGCCAGCGGTGACCCTGCCATGAACACTGAAGCTTTCTTT. Amino acids: CASGDPAMNTEAFF.

This clone showed up just once. V gene TRBV7-8 combines with J gene TRBJ2-7; 10 positions match TRBD1. CDR1 and CDR2 (germline): SGHVS, FQNEAQ. J was trimmed by 3 bases and V by 3 bases; bases with no gene match: 11. The CDR3 contains 17 residues. The CDR3 loop reads CASSFTYGDRGGYEQYF. CDR3 DNA sequence: TGTGCCAGCAGCTTTACCTACGGGGACAGGGGCGGCTACGAGCAGTACTTC.

The V call is TRBV6-1, the J call TRBJ2-7; D is unresolved. The V end was cut by 7 bases, the J end by 0 bases, with 16 bases between. CDR1 is MNHNS, CDR2 SASEGT, per germline. The length of the CDR3 is 15 residues. The CDR3 nucleotides are TGTGCCAGCATCTTGGACGGGTCCAGCTCCTACGAGCAGTACTTC. It codes for CASILDGSSSYEQYF.

This clone was counted a single time. The chain recombines TRBV2 with TRBJ1-5; 7 bases agree with TRBD1. Germline V gene data show CDR1 as SNHLY and CDR2 as FYNNEI. The CDR3 is made up of 15 amino acids. Germline trimming cut 6 bases from V and 3 bases from J; bases unmatched to any gene: 8. CDR3 loop: CASSQTGAPNQPQHF. The CDR3 bases are TGTGCCAGCAGCCAAACAGGGGCCCCCAATCAGCCCCAGCATTTT.

Only a few counts were recorded for this clone. V gene TRBV28 combines with J gene TRBJ1-4; D remains ambiguous. CDR3 size: 10 residues. Trimming took 8 bases from V and 7 from J, leaving 5 bases between them. CDR1 MDHEN and CDR2 SYDVKM come from the germline V gene. The DNA of the CDR3 is TGTGCCAGCGGAGGTGAAAAACTGTTTTTT. This codes for CASGGEKLFF.

The rearrangement uses TRBV5-1 and TRBJ2-7; 15 bases fit TRBD2. CDR3 length: 18 amino acids. V trimming: 3 bases; J trimming: 5 bases; junction bases outside the gene matches: 12. Germline V lookup: CDR1 SGHRS, CDR2 YFSETQ. Here the CDR3 DNA reads TGCGCCAGCAGCTCGAACGGACTAGCGGGAGGGCCGATGGACGAGCAGTACTTC. Translating it yields CASSSNGLAGGPMDEQYF.

The genes are TRBV29-1 and TRBJ2-7; either TRBD1 or TRBD2 may fit D (6 bases each). CDR3 size: 14 residues. Trimming stripped 5 bases from V and 7 bases from J, with 21 bases between. Germline CDR1 and CDR2: SQVTM and ANQGSEA. The CDR3 loop reads CSVCLGRLGGEQYF. CDR3 in DNA: TGCAGCGTTTGTTTGGGGAGGTTAGGGGGGGAGCAGTACTTC.

CDR3 nucleotide sequence: TGTGCCAGCAGCCCAATTCGATCGGTGGAAGAGCAGTTCTTC. Translated, it gives CASSPIRSVEEQFF. The chain is built from TRBV7-9 and TRBJ2-1; D unclear. Germline V gives CDR1 SEHNR, CDR2 FQNEAQ (reference sequence). V was shortened by 5 bases and J by 10 bases, with 18 bases between the two germline ends. This CDR3 is built from 14 residues.

The genes are TRBV5-1 and TRBJ2-2; D is unclear. CDR1 is SGHRS and CDR2 is YFSETQ in the germline V gene. With 0 bases removed from V and 4 bases from J, the gap between germline ends came to 7 bases. The CDR3 runs to 14 residues. The CDR3 here is CASSLVGGTGELFF. The CDR3 DNA reads TGCGCCAGCAGCTTGGTGGGTGGCACCGGGGAGCTGTTTTTT.

The rearrangement links TRBV6-6 to TRBJ2-2; D is unclear. This CDR3 is 13 amino acids long. From germline, CDR1 is MNHNY and CDR2 SVGAGI (reference sequence). The V gene lost 10 bases and the J gene lost 1 base, with 10 bases spanning the gap. The CDR3 DNA is TGTGCCACCTCGGAGTTGAACACCGGGGAGCTGTTTTTT. It codes for CATSELNTGELFF.

The V call is TRBV7-2, the J call TRBJ1-5; 8 nucleotides agree with TRBD1. The V gene's germline CDR1 is SGHTA and CDR2 FQGNSA. The CDR3 loop spans 12 amino acids. The J segment lost 10 bases and the V segment lost 5 bases, leaving 4 bases of the junction unmatched. As DNA, the CDR3 is TGTGCCAGCAGCCAACAGGGGGAACCCCAGCATTTT. It specifies CASSQQGEPQHF.

The V call is TRBV6-5, the J call TRBJ2-7, with a tentative D call TRBD1 (6 bases). With 0 bases removed from V and 6 bases from J, the gap between germline ends came to 15 bases. CDR3 length: 15 amino acids. Germline CDR1 reads MNHEY; CDR2 reads SVGAGI. CDR3 bases: TGTGCCAGCAGTTACTCGATACTAGGCAGGGGCGAGCAGTACTTC. It translates to CASSYSILGRGEQYF.